Shown below are 17 T cell receptor beta chains from a single sample sequenced in a study of CD8+ T cells in alopecia areata. RNA, once extracted, was reverse transcribed into cDNA for use as the sequencing template. The assay was immunoSEQ multiplex PCR, and TCRdb's table has in-frame clones only and misses some. This sample has about 180,000 clones, with about 53% found just once. The treatment here: oral pan-JAK inhibitor, 5-10 mg twice daily. The specimen was CD8+ T cells sorted from blood, collected at week 24, from a patient treated with tofacitinib. The receptors here all came from a human donor with alopecia areata.

The V and J genes are TRBV4-3 and TRBJ2-5; maybe TRBD1 (6 bases). The ends were cut back, 0 bases at V and 3 bases at J, with 8 bases in the middle. The CDR3 runs 14 residues. CDR1 is LGHNA and CDR2 is YSLEER in the germline V gene. The CDR3 DNA sequence: TGCGCCAGCAGCCAAGATTGGACAGAAGAGACCCAGTACTTC. Its protein product is CASSQDWTEETQYF.

This clone was counted at least ten times. The chain uses TRBV18 and TRBJ1-5, with TRBD1 as a possible D gene (6 bases). The germline gives CDR1 KGHSH, CDR2 LQKENI. The V and J ends lost 4 bases and 5 bases respectively, with 15 bases between them. CDR3 length: 15 amino acids. CDR3 sequence reads: CASSQAGALDQPQHF. CDR3 bases: TGTGCCAGCTCACAGGCAGGGGCGCTCGATCAGCCCCAGCATTTT.

This clone was picked up a small number of times. The chain combines TRBV21-1 with TRBJ1-2; the D call of TRBD1 is as the table states it, not checked on the DNA. TRBV21-1 is assigned pseudogene status. The CDR3 spans 15 residues. The CDR3 DNA reads TGTGCCAGCAGCATTGAAAAGGGGAATAACTATGGCTACACCTTC. It translates to CASSIEKGNNYGYTF.

V usage is TRBV2 and J usage is TRBJ2-1; unclear D gene. Looked up from germline, CDR1 is SNHLY and CDR2 is FYNNEI. Trimming shortened V by 7 bases and J by 9 bases, and 13 bases separated the two germline ends. The CDR3 is 12 amino acids. CDR3 DNA: TGTGCCAGCACTCAAGGGCTTCCTGAGCAGTTCTTC. Amino acids: CASTQGLPEQFF.

The chain carries TRBV5-1 and TRBJ2-1, with a weak D call TRBD2 (6 bases). Trimming stripped 10 bases from V and 7 bases from J, with 18 bases between. The CDR3 has 13 residues. The V gene's germline CDR1 is SGHRS and CDR2 YFSETQ. The CDR3: CARPPGTSNEQFF. The CDR3 coding sequence is TGCGCCCGGCCCCCCGGGACTTCGAATGAGCAGTTCTTC.

CDR3 sequence reads: CAISERMGETQYF. In nucleotides, the CDR3 is TGTGCCATCAGTGAAAGGATGGGGGAGACCCAGTACTTC. The chain employs TRBV10-3 and TRBJ2-5; D gene unclear. CDR1 ENHRY and CDR2 SYGVKD come from the germline V gene. This CDR3 region has 13 residues. The V gene lost 3 bases and the J gene lost 5 bases, with 10 bases spanning the gap.

The chain couples TRBV6-6 to TRBJ1-5; D is unclear. The germline V and J ends were trimmed by 7 bases and 9 bases, with 7 bases remaining between them. The V gene's germline CDR1 is MNHNY and CDR2 SVGAGI (reference sequence). The CDR3 has 10 residues. This chain's CDR3 is CASKLRPQHF. The CDR3 DNA reads as TGTGCCAGCAAACTTAGGCCCCAGCATTTT.

This chain joins TRBV27 and TRBJ1-1; 7 nucleotides align to TRBD1. The V gene's germline CDR1 is MNHEY and CDR2 SMNVEV (reference sequence). V dropped 4 bases and J dropped 4; count of bases not matched to a gene: 0. The CDR3 has 12 amino acids. As DNA, the CDR3 is TGTGCCAGCAGTTCAGGGGGCACTGAAGCTTTCTTT. Translating gives CASSSGGTEAFF.

The CDR3, as DNA: TGCGCCAGCAGTCCAAGGGGGACCGGGGAGCTGTTTTTT. Its protein product is CASSPRGTGELFF. V gene TRBV4-3 combines with J gene TRBJ2-2; D is perhaps TRBD1 (6 bases). This CDR3 is 13 amino acids long. Per the germline V gene, CDR1 is LGHNA and CDR2 is YSLEER. Trimming removed 6 bases at V and 5 bases at J, with 10 bases between.

This clone was detected a few times. The chain has TRBV27 and TRBJ1-2; D remains unclear. The germline V gene has CDR1 MNHEY and CDR2 SMNVEV (reference sequence). There are 16 residues in the CDR3. The V gene lost 4 bases and the J gene lost 1 base, with 16 bases spanning the gap. CDR3 amino acids: CASSSRRADYNYGYTF. CDR3 coding DNA: TGTGCCAGCAGTTCCCGTCGGGCAGACTATAACTATGGCTACACCTTC.

This clone turned up a few times. V gene TRBV7-9 combines with J gene TRBJ2-5; TRBD1 is a possible D gene (6 bases). Looked up from germline, CDR1 is SEHNR and CDR2 is FQNEAQ (reference sequence). The V and J ends lost 4 bases and 5 bases respectively, with 17 bases between them. The CDR3 runs 15 residues. Here the CDR3 reads CASSSLDSQRETQYF. The CDR3, as DNA: TGTGCCAGCAGCTCCCTGGACAGCCAACGGGAGACCCAGTACTTC.

This clone is medium-sized by share. This chain connects TRBV10-3 to TRBJ2-1; TRBD1 aligns across 7 bases. Germline assignment: CDR1 ENHRY and CDR2 SYGVKD. The CDR3 has 11 amino acids. The V and J ends lost 3 bases and 15 bases, in that order; junction bases with no gene match: 5. In nucleotides, the CDR3 is TGTGCCATCAGTGACGGGGACAGCCGGTTCTTC. Amino acids: CAISDGDSRFF.

The chain combines TRBV28 with TRBJ1-5; D is ambiguous. Trimming removed 5 bases at V and 3 bases at J, with 11 bases between. Germline assignment: CDR1 MDHEN and CDR2 SYDVKM. This CDR3 has 14 residues. In DNA, the CDR3 is TGTGCCAGCAGTCCTCGGGTTTCCAATCAGCCCCAGCATTTT. Protein sequence: CASSPRVSNQPQHF.

This clone was counted only a few times. The chain employs TRBV27 and TRBJ1-1; 7 bases fit TRBD1. Looked up from germline, CDR1 is MNHEY and CDR2 is SMNVEV (reference sequence). Trimming at V came to 6 bases and at J to 6 bases, leaving 7 bases not matched to a gene. The CDR3 runs 13 residues. CDR3 in DNA: TGTGCCAGCAGCTACACAGGGGTCGCTGAAGCTTTCTTT. Its protein product is CASSYTGVAEAFF.

Worth noting for this clone: Other DNA sequences in this sample translate to the same CDR3. In DNA form, the CDR3 reads TGTGCCAGCAGCTTCGGGGATTCCTACGAGCAGTACTTC. Its translation is CASSFGDSYEQYF. This sequence joins TRBV5-6 and TRBJ2-7, with a weak D call TRBD2 (5 bases). The CDR3 covers 13 residues. V lost 2 bases and J lost 1, with 7 bases in between. The V gene's germline CDR1 is SGHDT and CDR2 YYEEEE.

This chain connects TRBV10-1 to TRBJ1-6, with D maybe TRBD1 (6 bases). Germline V lookup: CDR1 WNHNN, CDR2 SYGVQD (reference sequence). The length of the CDR3 is 14 residues. V shed 3 bases and J shed 7 bases, with 10 bases lying between them. The CDR3 region is CASSDPGANSPLHF. The CDR3 region has the DNA TGCGCCAGCAGTGATCCAGGGGCCAATTCACCCCTCCACTTT.

The chain uses TRBV29-1 and TRBJ2-1, with D possibly being TRBD2 (5 bases). Between the trimmed V and J ends, which lost 7 bases and 1 base, there was a span of 14 bases. The CDR3 contains 14 residues. Per the germline V gene, CDR1 is SQVTM and CDR2 is ANQGSEA. CDR3 in amino acids: CSAPSLWSYNEQFF. As DNA, the CDR3 is TGCAGCGCCCCTAGCTTGTGGTCCTACAATGAGCAGTTCTTC.